These 6 T cell receptor beta chains came from one sample sequenced in a study of blood T cell repertoires in COVID-19. TCRdb's copy holds only in-frame clones and misses some; the assay was immunoSEQ multiplex PCR. The table includes about 150,000 clones, around 90% detected once. Sequencing was performed on peripheral blood. These receptors came from an older woman with active or convalescent COVID-19.

The rearrangement uses TRBV19 and TRBJ2-7, with 8 bases identical to TRBD1. V shed 5 bases, J shed 5 bases, and the junction held 5 bases outside the gene matches. The germline gives CDR1 LNHDA, CDR2 SQIVND (reference sequence). This CDR3 is 13 amino acids long. This CDR3 is CASSLTGAHEQYF. DNA of the CDR3: TGTGCCAGTAGTTTGACAGGGGCCCACGAGCAGTACTTC.

This sequence joins TRBV7-8 and TRBJ2-3; TRBD2 matches 10 bases. The CDR3 consists of 16 residues. CDR1 and CDR2 from the germline V gene are SGHVS and FQNEAQ. J lost 5 bases, V lost 5 bases, and 10 bases had no gene match. CDR3 amino acids: CASSPRSGGDGDTQYF. Here the CDR3 DNA reads TGTGCCAGCAGCCCCCGAAGCGGGGGGGATGGAGATACGCAGTATTTT.

This clone was detected once. The chain employs TRBV19 and TRBJ1-5; D not resolved. The CDR3 extends over 16 amino acids. CDR1 is LNHDA, CDR2 SQIVND, per germline (reference sequence). CDR3 bases: TGTGCAGTAGGCTCATCCGCCGGACTCACGCAACAGCCCCAGCATTTT. As protein: CAVGSSAGLTQQPQHF.

This clone showed up just once. The rearrangement uses TRBV19 and TRBJ2-2; the D gene is possibly TRBD1 (6 bases). Germline V gene sequence: CDR1 LNHDA, CDR2 SQIVND (reference sequence). V was trimmed by 5 bases and J by 2 bases, leaving 9 bases between them. The CDR3 loop spans 14 amino acids. CDR3 sequence: CASSYRANTGELFF. In nucleotides, the CDR3 is TGTGCCAGTAGTTACAGGGCAAACACCGGGGAGCTGTTTTTT.

The chain joins TRBV29-1 to TRBJ2-5, with unresolved D. Deletions cut 6 bases from V and 0 bases from J, with 5 bases between. The CDR3 runs to 11 residues. The V gene's germline CDR1 is SQVTM and CDR2 ANQGSEA. The CDR3 nucleotides read TGCAGCGTGCGGTACCAAGAGACCCAGTACTTC. Protein product: CSVRYQETQYF.

This chain uses TRBV2 with TRBJ1-1, with D tentatively TRBD1 (6 bases). Germline lookup yields CDR1 SNHLY and CDR2 FYNNEI. Deletions cut 7 bases from V and 1 base from J, with 10 bases between. CDR3 length: 13 amino acids. The DNA for the CDR3 is TGTGCCAGCATATTGACAGGGAACACTGAAGCTTTCTTT. Protein: CASILTGNTEAFF.